The TCR beta chain under discussion was sequenced for a study of OX40 agonist ivuxolimab in advanced cancers. Looking at the study overall: Ivuxolimab, which targeted the costimulatory receptor OX40 (CD134), was an agonistic, fully human IgG2 monoclonal antibody. Intravenous ivuxolimab was administered to patients every 2 weeks at six dose levels: 0.01, 0.1, 0.3, 1.5, 3 and 10 mg/kg. Of the 50 to 55 patients in dose escalation, some 20 had hepatocellular carcinoma, some 15 had melanoma, 9 had renal cell carcinoma and 9 had head and neck cancer. In the dose-escalation cohort, roughly 80% of patients were male, and the mean age was approximately 60 years, with a range of 23 to 79. Patients were allowed to have had prior anti-PD-1, anti-PD-L1 or anti-CTLA-4 therapy, and roughly 40% of the dose-escalation patients had been treated with checkpoint inhibitors. Partial responses were achieved by three dose-escalation patients, of whom one had hepatocellular carcinoma and two had cutaneous melanoma. Peripheral TCRbeta sequencing was intended to test whether TCR sequence diversity was altered and clonal T-cell expansion was caused by ivuxolimab. The paper covers the monotherapy dose-escalation part of the phase I ivuxolimab trial, which included N of about 50 patients. The investigation overall reported the following: Clonal expansion of both CD4+ and CD8+ blood T cells was observed from baseline to week 6 at doses 0.1 to 3.0 mg/kg. The antigen specificity of the peripheral T cells that underwent clonal expansion was not determined. Low levels of normalized T-cell clonal expansion were also seen in some patients who did not respond. After ivuxolimab, CD8+ T cells had more expanded clones than CD4+ T cells on average. In the 0.1-3.0 mg/kg groups, partial responders had among the lowest normalized peripheral clonal expansion, particularly in CD8+ T cells.

For sequencing of the TCRbeta CDR3 region, genomic DNA was extracted from the sorted cells. TCRbeta CDR3 regions were sequenced using the immunoSEQ Assay. TCRdb's version of the immuneACCESS table is confined to in-frame rearrangements and falls short of the full clone set. An unresolved V gene accounts for under half of the shortfall where checked; the remainder is of unknown origin. This sample holds over 45,000 clones; nearly 85% were observed only once. The top ten constitute more than 0.9% of the sample. Deletion took 4 bases off V and 2 bases off J, with a span of 11 bases between the germline ends. Including the terminal cysteine and phenylalanine, the CDR3 comprises 14 residues. The DNA shown is the 42-base CDR3, in frame from base 1. The germline V gene specifies KGHSH as CDR1 and LQKENI as CDR2. As to this clone: The antigen it recognizes is unknown. Base qualities are not provided; no much larger clone lies one nucleotide away.

Patients with autoimmune disease history or receiving systemic immunosuppression were excluded from the trial. In every dose cohort, peripheral blood was drawn for TCR sequencing at baseline, cycle 4 day 1, and cycle 7 day 1. The samples were taken from a phase I, first-in-human, multicenter, open-label dose-escalation trial of ivuxolimab. Adults with locally advanced or metastatic melanoma, renal cell, hepatocellular, or head and neck squamous cell carcinoma were enrolled in the trial. CD4+ and CD8+ T cells were sorted separately from peripheral blood before TCR sequencing. The receptor was derived from an adult with an advanced solid tumor such as melanoma, head and neck, liver or kidney cancer. The rearrangement joined TRBV18 to TRBJ2-5, with no reliable assignment of the D segment. Sequenced material: CD4+ or CD8+ T cells sorted from blood, taken in a trial of the OX40 agonist ivuxolimab. The CDR3 protein is CASSLTLGQETQYF. The DNA sequence is TGTGCCAGCTCACTAACCCTGGGGCAAGAGACCCAGTACTTC.